This T cell receptor (beta chain) was recorded in a study of spatial heterogeneity in lung cancer. Study details: Sequences of the beta chain were consistently detected in greater numbers than alpha-chain sequences. Mean representation of each unique TCR and UMI combination in the raw reads exceeded 8.5 occurrences.

The CDR3 spans 12 residues. V was trimmed by 4 bases and J by 9 bases, leaving 13 bases between them. Germline V gene lookup returns CDR1 SGHTA and CDR2 FQGNSA. Time point in this sample: sample taken at primary tumor resection. Tumor, nontumor lung or frozen PBMC supplied whole RNA that was sequenced unsorted. Samples were obtained from 70 or so donors, all untreated early-stage non-small cell lung cancer patients. A unique molecular identifier was carried by every single TCR cDNA molecule. TCRdb analysed the 5' RACE reads with MiXCR anew, one entry per CDR3 protein. The table lists 40,000 to 45,000 distinct CDR3 sequences, approximately 6.8% of them singletons.

The sample consisted of PBMCs, taken at surgery. The chain employs TRBV7-2 and TRBJ2-7, with unresolved D. The origin of this receptor is a female donor with early-stage non-small cell lung cancer. The CDR3: CASSYTRPWQYF. The DNA of the CDR3 is TGTGCCAGCAGCTATACCAGACCGTGGCAGTACTTC.